This TCR beta chain derives from a study of PD-L1 blockade in urothelial cancer. Study-level background: Samples of blood were analyzed 3 weeks (second dose) and 6 weeks after treatment start. Blood gave a median approximately 140,000 T cells.

The time point was: peripheral blood 6 weeks after treatment start. Synthetic spike-ins, TCR analog templates, were added into each PCR. Profiled with immunoSEQ multiplex PCR; TCRdb holds only in-frame clones, not every one. This sample has about 39,000 clones, with 75% to 90% found just once. V was shortened by 3 bases and J by 5 bases, with 14 bases between the two germline ends. Germline assignment: CDR1 GTSNPN and CDR2 SVGIG (reference sequence). This CDR3 comprises 13 residues. Here the sequenced sample was PBMCs, taken around atezolizumab (anti-PD-L1) treatment. The source of this sequence is a man in his forties with urothelial cancer. The genes are TRBV30 and TRBJ2-7, with TRBD2 as a possible D gene (5 bases). In DNA form, the CDR3 reads TGTGCCTGGAGGGCGTGGCTAGCACACGAGCAGTACTTC. This translates into CAWRAWLAHEQYF. The complete variable domain, with remaining parts taken from reference TRBV30 and TRBJ2-7, reads SQTIHQWPATLVQPVGSPLSLECTVEGTSNPNLYWYRQAAGRGLQLLFYSVGIGQISSEVPQNLSASRPQDRQFILSSKKLLLSDSGFYLCAWRAWLAHEQYFGPGTRLTVT.